What follows describes a single TCR beta chain. The CDR3 consists of 16 residues. V was pared by 8 bases and J by 2 bases, with 13 bases of the junction left unmatched. Germline CDR1 is ENHRY and CDR2 is SYGVKD. The record originates from a study of blood T cell repertoires in COVID-19. Study overall: COVID-19 samples, acute and convalescent, were from the United States, Italy and Spain. In each case, the material was cDNA or gDNA derived from T cells, B-cell-depleted T cells, or PBMCs.

In the authors' workflow: Counts of nucleated cells, estimated from reference gene primer amplification, were obtained. The assay was immunoSEQ multiplex PCR, and TCRdb's table has in-frame clones only and misses some. V and J calls and clone size come straight from that table; D and trimming were deduced from the DNA. The sample has a few hundred thousand clones, about 82% seen once. The source of this sequence is a man of 80 years or more with acute or convalescent COVID-19. This chain joins TRBV10-3 and TRBJ2-7, with 9 bases lining up with TRBD1. Sequencing was performed on peripheral blood. The DNA for the CDR3 is TGTGCCATCTACCCCAGTCGGGGACAGGGAACCTACGAGCAGTACTTC. Encoded protein: CAIYPSRGQGTYEQYF.